These 5 T cell receptor beta chains were sequenced from one sample in a study of Graves' ophthalmopathy and Graves' hyperthyroidism. The authors amplified TCR beta CDR3 regions from RNA transcripts. The authors performed first-round RT-PCR with HTBI primers and then a second-round multiplex PCR. A single record per CDR3 protein comes from TCRdb applying MiXCR to the multiplex PCR reads. The sample gives some 750,000 distinct CDR3 sequences, roughly two fifths of which show up once; 40% to 55% is in the top ten. What was sequenced was peripheral blood. These receptors were collected from an adult man with Graves' ophthalmopathy.

This clonotype has a count of ten or more. The V call is TRBV11-2, the J call TRBJ1-2; D is undetermined. Trimming removed 1 base at V and 4 bases at J, with 10 bases between. The length of the CDR3 is 14 residues. Germline V CDR1 and CDR2: SGHAT, FQNNGV. The CDR3 DNA is TGTGCCAGCAGCTTAGGTCGTTGGAGCTATGGCTACACCTTC. Its translation is CASSLGRWSYGYTF.

In its sample, this clonotype was seen a few times. This rearrangement joins TRBV20-1 to TRBJ2-7; TRBD2 might be the D (6 bases). The germline V gene has CDR1 DFQATT and CDR2 SNEGSKA (reference sequence). The CDR3 spans 12 residues. Between the trimmed V and J ends, which lost 5 bases and 4 bases, there was a span of 12 bases. The CDR3 DNA follows: TGCAGTGCTGCTGGACTATCGTACGAGCAGTACTTC. It specifies CSAAGLSYEQYF.

In this sample, this clonotype turned up a few times. The chain recombines TRBV11-1 with TRBJ2-7; 7 positions agree with TRBD1. Judging by the DNA end, TRBJ2-5 fits better; the J call may be wrong. There are 13 residues in the CDR3. The germline V gene encodes CDR1 SGHAT and CDR2 FQDESV (reference sequence). The chain's CDR3 is CAWSVYRGETQYF. CDR3 coding DNA: TGTGCCTGGAGTGTTTACAGGGGAGAGACCCAGTACTTC.

This clonotype was found many times. V and J are TRBV29-1 and TRBJ1-1; D unclear. CDR1 and CDR2 (germline): SQVTM, ANQGSEA. The CDR3 loop spans 12 amino acids. V lost 8 bases and J 5 bases, leaving 15 bases between the germline ends. CDR3 region: CSLEGSETEAFF. The CDR3 DNA is TGCAGCTTAGAGGGTAGCGAAACTGAAGCTTTCTTT.

The gene calls are TRBV19 and TRBJ1-1, with TRBD1 identical over 11 bases. J was trimmed by 0 bases and V by 9 bases; bases with no gene match: 9. There are 16 residues in the CDR3. Looked up from germline, CDR1 is LNHDA and CDR2 is SQIVND (reference sequence). CDR3 in amino acids: CASPKRTGGLNTEAFF. In DNA form, the CDR3 reads TGTGCCAGCCCAAAAAGGACAGGGGGCCTGAACACTGAAGCTTTCTTT.